Listed here are 22 T cell receptor beta chains from one sample, sequenced in a study of blood T cell repertoires in COVID-19. The repertoire was sequenced with immunoSEQ multiplex PCR; TCRdb's copy has only in-frame clones and lacks some. Of some 320,000 clones listed, about 92% are singletons. The sample was PBMCs or T cells enriched from blood (not recorded which). The receptors come from a man aged 60 to 69 who had recovered from COVID-19.

This chain links TRBV9 with TRBJ2-7; possible D gene TRBD2, 6 bases. Germline V gene data show CDR1 as SGDLS and CDR2 as YYNGEE. Trimming stripped 0 bases from V and 2 bases from J, with 9 bases between. The CDR3 length is 14 residues. In DNA, the CDR3 is TGTGCCAGCAGCGTAGGTAGCGGAACCTACGAGCAGTACTTC. It is translated as CASSVGSGTYEQYF.

J is TRBJ2-7 and V is TRBV9; 7 nucleotides line up with TRBD2. The CDR3 has 15 residues. V lost 3 bases, J lost 4 bases, and 10 bases stayed unmatched. Germline V gene data show CDR1 as SGDLS and CDR2 as YYNGEE. CDR3 in DNA: TGTGCCAGCAGCGCCATGGGGACTACGCAATACGAGCAGTACTTC. Translating it yields CASSAMGTTQYEQYF.

V usage is TRBV28 and J usage is TRBJ2-3; TRBD1 is a possible D gene (5 bases). The V gene lost 4 bases and the J gene lost 4 bases, with 15 bases spanning the gap. CDR3 size: 15 residues. CDR1 is MDHEN, CDR2 SYDVKM, per germline. CDR3 amino acids: CASSSDSLGADTQYF. CDR3 bases: TGTGCCAGCAGTTCCGACAGTCTCGGAGCAGATACGCAGTATTTT.

The chain uses TRBV5-1 and TRBJ1-3, with TRBD1 matching 7 bases. This CDR3 is 15 amino acids long. Germline trimming cut 0 bases from V and 3 bases from J; bases unmatched to any gene: 3. Germline V gene sequence: CDR1 SGHRS, CDR2 YFSETQ. Here the CDR3 reads CASSLATGVGNTIYF. CDR3 nucleotide sequence: TGCGCCAGCAGCTTGGCCACAGGGGTTGGAAACACCATATATTTT.

This chain joins TRBV7-9 and TRBJ2-3; D is ambiguous. CDR3 size: 15 residues. Trimming removed 4 bases at V and 1 base at J, with 12 bases between. Germline CDR1 reads SEHNR; CDR2 reads FQNEAQ (reference sequence). This CDR3 reads CASSSAPAGTDTQYF. The CDR3 nucleotides read TGTGCCAGCAGCTCGGCCCCGGCGGGCACAGATACGCAGTATTTT.

This chain connects TRBV5-4 to TRBJ2-3; 14 bases align to TRBD2. The CDR3 is made up of 18 amino acids. The V and J ends lost 4 bases and 5 bases, in that order; junction bases with no gene match: 12. Germline V gene data show CDR1 as SGHNT and CDR2 as YYREEE (reference sequence). CDR3 region: CASSVQNRLAGGQDTQYF. Here the CDR3 DNA reads TGTGCCAGCAGCGTCCAAAACCGACTAGCGGGAGGGCAAGATACGCAGTATTTT.

The CDR3 is CASSQGAVGNTIYF. The CDR3 DNA reads as TGCGCCAGCAGCCAAGGGGCAGTCGGAAACACCATATATTTT. The chain joins TRBV4-1 to TRBJ1-3; D is undetermined. The germline V gene encodes CDR1 MGHRA and CDR2 YSYEKL. The CDR3 has 14 amino acids. V was clipped by 1 base and J by 4 bases, with 8 bases between them.

The genes are TRBV10-3 and TRBJ1-1, with D possibly being TRBD1 (6 bases). Trimming stripped 7 bases from V and 3 bases from J, with 12 bases between. Per germline, CDR1 ENHRY and CDR2 SYGVKD. The CDR3 spans 13 residues. In DNA, the CDR3 is TGTGCCATCAAATACAGGGAAGACACTGAAGCTTTCTTT. Protein sequence: CAIKYREDTEAFF.

The chain employs TRBV7-9 and TRBJ1-4, with 7 bases lining up with TRBD1. Germline values: CDR1 SEHNR, CDR2 FQNEAQ (reference sequence). The junction had 1 base not matched to a gene; V was cut back by 2 bases and J by 4 bases. The CDR3 has 14 residues. CDR3 nucleotide sequence: TGTGCCAGCAGCTTAACAGGGGTTAATGAAAAACTGTTTTTT. This gives the protein CASSLTGVNEKLFF.

This clone has a single count. The V call is TRBV11-2, the J call TRBJ1-2; D not resolved. Trimming took off 5 bases at V and 4 bases at J, with 11 bases between the two ends. Germline lookup yields CDR1 SGHAT and CDR2 FQNNGV. This CDR3 has 13 residues. This CDR3 is CASSPGWVYGYTF. CDR3 DNA: TGTGCCAGCAGCCCGGGGTGGGTCTATGGCTACACCTTC.

The V and J genes are TRBV2 and TRBJ2-2; D remains unclear. This CDR3 contains 14 residues. Germline CDR1 SNHLY, CDR2 FYNNEI. Trimming took off 6 bases at V and 6 bases at J, with 14 bases between the two ends. CDR3 region: CASSQSWSAGELFF. CDR3 sequence (DNA): TGTGCCAGCAGCCAGTCGTGGAGTGCCGGGGAGCTGTTTTTT.

V and J are TRBV4-1 and TRBJ1-1; tentative D call: TRBD1 (6 bases). The germline CDR1 and CDR2 sequences are MGHRA and YSYEKL. V was pared by 1 base and J by 4 bases, with 10 bases between. This CDR3 is 14 amino acids long. The CDR3 nucleotides are TGCGCCAGCAGCCAAGTCAGGGGCGGCACTGAAGCTTTCTTT. It specifies CASSQVRGGTEAFF.

The chain combines TRBV6-2 or TRBV6-3 with TRBJ2-5, with 9 bases identical to TRBD2. Germline values: CDR1 MNHEY, CDR2 SVGEGT. V gave up 6 bases and J gave up 5 bases; unmatched junction bases: 10. This CDR3 has 15 amino acids. The chain's CDR3 is CASSSTAGGFETQYF. DNA of the CDR3: TGTGCCAGCAGCTCCACTGCGGGGGGGTTTGAGACCCAGTACTTC.

This chain links TRBV9 with TRBJ1-1; the D is unclear. Per germline, CDR1 SGDLS and CDR2 YYNGEE. The germline V and J ends were trimmed by 4 bases and 2 bases, with 6 bases remaining between them. The CDR3 has 12 amino acids. CDR3 amino acids: CASSPYNTEAFF. For the CDR3, the DNA is TGTGCCAGCAGCCCCTATAACACTGAAGCTTTCTTT.

The chain uses TRBV5-6 and TRBJ1-5; TRBD1 matches 8 bases. V trimming: 4 bases; J trimming: 5 bases; junction bases outside the gene matches: 5. CDR1 SGHDT and CDR2 YYEEEE come from the germline V gene. The CDR3 has 14 residues. CDR3 coding DNA: TGTGCCAGCAGCAAGCAGGGGGCGGATCAGCCCCAGCATTTT. It codes for CASSKQGADQPQHF.

The chain uses TRBV12-3 or TRBV12-4 and TRBJ1-2; 8 bases are shared with TRBD1. Germline trimming cut 7 bases from V and 7 bases from J; bases unmatched to any gene: 8. The CDR3 sequence is 13 residues long. The CDR3 DNA follows: TGTGCCAGCAAGCGACAGGGGAGCGGTGGCTACACCTTC. It codes for CASKRQGSGGYTF.

This chain joins TRBV28 and TRBJ1-1; TRBD1 is a possible D gene (6 bases). The ends were cut back, 5 bases at V and 1 base at J, with 11 bases in the middle. The CDR3 covers 14 residues. Germline V gene sequence: CDR1 MDHEN, CDR2 SYDVKM. The CDR3 protein is CASSPDRWNTEAFF. CDR3 DNA: TGTGCCAGCAGTCCCGACAGGTGGAACACTGAAGCTTTCTTT. Full variable domain (remainder filled in from reference TRBV28 and TRBJ1-1): DVKVTQSSRYLVKRTGEKVFLECVQDMDHENMFWYRQDPGLGLRLIYFSYDVKMKEKGDIPEGYSVSREKKERFSLILESASTNQTSMYLCASSPDRWNTEAFFGQGTRLTVV.

This chain links TRBV4-2 with TRBJ1-2; maybe TRBD1 (6 bases). Germline loops: CDR1 LGHNA, CDR2 YNFKEQ. This CDR3 spans 15 amino acids. Trimming cost V 0 bases and J 4 bases, with 12 bases left between them. The CDR3 nucleotides are TGTGCCAGCAGCCAAGAAGGCGGGGGCCGCTATGGCTACACCTTC. This sequence encodes CASSQEGGGRYGYTF.

The genes are TRBV4-3 and TRBJ1-5, with D possibly being TRBD1 (6 bases). With 0 bases removed from V and 6 bases from J, the gap between germline ends came to 12 bases. Germline lookup yields CDR1 LGHNA and CDR2 YSLEER. CDR3 size: 15 residues. The CDR3 sequence: CASSQDRTGRQPQHF. The CDR3 DNA is TGCGCCAGCAGCCAAGATAGAACAGGGCGTCAGCCCCAGCATTTT.

The gene calls are TRBV6-6 and TRBJ2-3; D possibly corresponds to TRBD1 (6 bases). The germline gives CDR1 MNHNY, CDR2 SVGAGI (reference sequence). V lost 7 bases and J 5 bases, leaving 13 bases between the germline ends. The CDR3 sequence is 13 residues long. CDR3 loop: CASTARGEDTQYF. In DNA, the CDR3 is TGTGCCAGCACGGCCAGGGGAGAAGATACGCAGTATTTT.

This clone was recorded a few times. The gene calls are TRBV29-1 and TRBJ2-2, with 9 bases fitting TRBD1. Germline CDR1 SQVTM, CDR2 ANQGSEA. Germline trimming cut 5 bases from V and 4 bases from J; bases unmatched to any gene: 8. The CDR3 is made up of 15 amino acids. The CDR3 DNA reads TGCAGCGTTCTCGGGACAGGGATTTTCACCGGGGAGCTGTTTTTT. This codes for CSVLGTGIFTGELFF.

The chain carries TRBV3-1 (or the pseudogene TRBV3-2) and TRBJ1-5; tentative D call: TRBD1 (5 bases). V lost 4 bases, J lost 0 bases, and 7 bases lay in between. CDR1 and CDR2 from the germline V gene are LGHDT and YNNKEL (reference sequence). The CDR3 runs 14 residues. The CDR3 region is CASSRTYSNQPQHF. For the CDR3, the DNA is TGTGCCAGCAGCCGGACATATAGCAATCAGCCCCAGCATTTT.